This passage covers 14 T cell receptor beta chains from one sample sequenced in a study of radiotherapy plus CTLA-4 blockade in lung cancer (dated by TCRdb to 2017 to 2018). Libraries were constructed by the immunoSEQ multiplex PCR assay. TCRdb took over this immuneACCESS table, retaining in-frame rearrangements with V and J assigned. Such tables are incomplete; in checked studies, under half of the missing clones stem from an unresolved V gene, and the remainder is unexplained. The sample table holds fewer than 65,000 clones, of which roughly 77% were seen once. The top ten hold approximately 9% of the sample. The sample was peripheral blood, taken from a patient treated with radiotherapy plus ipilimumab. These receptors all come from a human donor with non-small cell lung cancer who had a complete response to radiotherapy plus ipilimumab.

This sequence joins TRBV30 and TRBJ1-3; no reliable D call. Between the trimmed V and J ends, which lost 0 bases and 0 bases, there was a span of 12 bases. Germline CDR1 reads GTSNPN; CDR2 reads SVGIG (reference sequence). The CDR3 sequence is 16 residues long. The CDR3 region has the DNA TGTGCCTGGAGTGTGGGGAGGGCCGTCTCTGGAAACACCATATATTTT. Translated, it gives CAWSVGRAVSGNTIYF.

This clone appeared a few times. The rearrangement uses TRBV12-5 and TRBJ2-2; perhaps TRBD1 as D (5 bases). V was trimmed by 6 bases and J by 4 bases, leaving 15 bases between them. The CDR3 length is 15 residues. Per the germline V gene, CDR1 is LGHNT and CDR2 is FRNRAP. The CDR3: CASGLGDLGTGELFF. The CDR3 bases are TGTGCTAGTGGATTAGGGGATCTCGGCACCGGGGAGCTGTTTTTT. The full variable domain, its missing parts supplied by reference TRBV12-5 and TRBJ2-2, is DARVTQTPRHKVTEMGQEVTMRCQPILGHNTVFWYRQTMMQGLELLAYFRNRAPLDDSGMPKDRFSAEMPDATLATLKIQPSEPRDSAVYFCASGLGDLGTGELFFGEGSRLTVL.

Here the CDR3 reads CASSIAGRGPDEKLFF. In nucleotides, the CDR3 is TGTGCCAGTAGTATAGCCGGCAGGGGGCCTGACGAAAAACTGTTTTTT. The rearrangement uses TRBV19 and TRBJ1-4; 8 bases are shared with TRBD1. The CDR3 is 16 amino acids. Germline assignment: CDR1 LNHDA and CDR2 SQIVND (reference sequence). The trim removed 1 base at V and 8 bases at J, leaving 9 bases unmatched.

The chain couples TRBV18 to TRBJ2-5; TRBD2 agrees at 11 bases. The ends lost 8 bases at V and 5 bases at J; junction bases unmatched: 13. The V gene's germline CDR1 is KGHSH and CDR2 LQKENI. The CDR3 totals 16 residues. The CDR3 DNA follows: TGTGCCAGCCCACACCCCGGGACTAGCGGTGTGGAGACCCAGTACTTC. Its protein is CASPHPGTSGVETQYF.

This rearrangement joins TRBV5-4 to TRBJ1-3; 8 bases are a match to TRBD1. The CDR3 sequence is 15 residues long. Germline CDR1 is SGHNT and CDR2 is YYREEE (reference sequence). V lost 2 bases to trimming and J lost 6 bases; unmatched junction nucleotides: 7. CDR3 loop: CASSFSGQGVNTIYF. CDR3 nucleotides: TGTGCCAGCAGCTTCAGTGGACAGGGAGTAAACACCATATATTTT.

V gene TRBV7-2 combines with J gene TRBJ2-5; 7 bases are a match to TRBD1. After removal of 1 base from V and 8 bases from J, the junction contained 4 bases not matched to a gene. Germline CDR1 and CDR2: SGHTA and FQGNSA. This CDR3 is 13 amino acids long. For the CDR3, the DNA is TGTGCCAGCAGCTTAGGAGACAGGGTAACCCAGTACTTC. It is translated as CASSLGDRVTQYF.

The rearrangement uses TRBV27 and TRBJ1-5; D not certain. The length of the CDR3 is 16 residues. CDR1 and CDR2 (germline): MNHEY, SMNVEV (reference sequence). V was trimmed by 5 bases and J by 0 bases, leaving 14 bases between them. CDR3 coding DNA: TGTGCCAGCAGTCCCACGCTGCACTTTAGCAATCAGCCCCAGCATTTT. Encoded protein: CASSPTLHFSNQPQHF.

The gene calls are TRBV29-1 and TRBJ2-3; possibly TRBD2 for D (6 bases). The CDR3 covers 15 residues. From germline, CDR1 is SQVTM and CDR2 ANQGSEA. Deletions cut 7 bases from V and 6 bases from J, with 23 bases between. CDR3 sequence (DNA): TGCAGCGCCCGGAGTGGGGGAGGCGTCACGGATACGCAGTATTTT. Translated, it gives CSARSGGGVTDTQYF.

This CDR3 reads CASSGLQGWGNIQYF. CDR3 DNA sequence: TGTGCCAGTAGTGGATTACAGGGGTGGGGAAACATTCAGTACTTC. This chain links TRBV19 with TRBJ2-4; 7 bases are a match to TRBD1. The germline V gene encodes CDR1 LNHDA and CDR2 SQIVND (reference sequence). V lost 5 bases to trimming and J lost 6 bases; unmatched junction nucleotides: 10. The CDR3 is 15 amino acids. The full variable domain, in which reference TRBV19 and TRBJ2-4 provide the parts outside the CDR3, is DGGITQSPKYLFRKEGQNVTLSCEQNLNHDAMYWYRQDPGQGLRLIYYSQIVNDFQKGDIAEGYSVSREKKESFPLTVTSAQKNPTAFYLCASSGLQGWGNIQYFGAGTRLSVL.

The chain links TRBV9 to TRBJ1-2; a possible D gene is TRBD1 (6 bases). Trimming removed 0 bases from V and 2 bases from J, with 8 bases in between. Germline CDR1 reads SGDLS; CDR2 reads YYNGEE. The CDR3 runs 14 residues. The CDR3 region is CASSVDGQNYGYTF. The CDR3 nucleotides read TGTGCCAGCAGCGTAGATGGACAGAACTATGGCTACACCTTC.

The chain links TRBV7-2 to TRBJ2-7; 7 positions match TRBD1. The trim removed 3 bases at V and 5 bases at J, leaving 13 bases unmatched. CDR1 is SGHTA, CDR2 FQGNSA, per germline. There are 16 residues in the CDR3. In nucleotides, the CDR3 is TGTGCCAGCAGCTTTCGGACAGGCCTGAGGGCGCACGAGCAGTACTTC. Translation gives CASSFRTGLRAHEQYF.

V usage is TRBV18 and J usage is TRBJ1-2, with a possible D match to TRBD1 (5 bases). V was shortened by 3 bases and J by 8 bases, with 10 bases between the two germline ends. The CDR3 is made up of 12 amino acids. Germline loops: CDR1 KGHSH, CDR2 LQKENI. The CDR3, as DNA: TGTGCCAGCTCACCCGGGGGTAACGGCTACACCTTC. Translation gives CASSPGGNGYTF. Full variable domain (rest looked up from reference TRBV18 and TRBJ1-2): NAGVMQNPRHLVRRRGQEARLRCSPMKGHSHVYWYRQLPEEGLKFMVYLQKENIIDESGMPKERFSAEFPKEGPSILRIQQVVRGDSAAYFCASSPGGNGYTFGSGTRLTVV.

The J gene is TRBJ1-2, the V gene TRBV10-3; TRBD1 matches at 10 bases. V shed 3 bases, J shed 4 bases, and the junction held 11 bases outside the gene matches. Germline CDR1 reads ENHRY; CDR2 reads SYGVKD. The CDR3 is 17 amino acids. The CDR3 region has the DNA TGTGCCATCAGTGACCGGAGACAGGGGGCTTCTGGCTATGGCTACACCTTC. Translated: CAISDRRQGASGYGYTF.

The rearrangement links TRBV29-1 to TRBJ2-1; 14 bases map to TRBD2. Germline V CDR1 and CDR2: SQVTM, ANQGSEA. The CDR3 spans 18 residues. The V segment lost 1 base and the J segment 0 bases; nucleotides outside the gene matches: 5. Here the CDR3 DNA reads TGCAGCGTTGAAGGACTAGCGGGAGGGCGACGCTCCTACAATGAGCAGTTCTTC. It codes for CSVEGLAGGRRSYNEQFF.